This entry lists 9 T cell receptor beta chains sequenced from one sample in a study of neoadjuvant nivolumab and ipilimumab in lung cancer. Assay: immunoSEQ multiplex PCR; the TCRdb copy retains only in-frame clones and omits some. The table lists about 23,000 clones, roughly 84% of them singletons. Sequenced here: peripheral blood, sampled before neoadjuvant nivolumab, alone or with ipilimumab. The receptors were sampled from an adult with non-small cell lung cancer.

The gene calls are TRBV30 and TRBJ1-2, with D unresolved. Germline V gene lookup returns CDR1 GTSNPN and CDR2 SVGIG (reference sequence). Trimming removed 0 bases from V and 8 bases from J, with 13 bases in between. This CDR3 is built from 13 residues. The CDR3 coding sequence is TGTGCCTGGAGTGTAACGGGCCTTGGCGGCTACACCTTC. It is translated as CAWSVTGLGGYTF.

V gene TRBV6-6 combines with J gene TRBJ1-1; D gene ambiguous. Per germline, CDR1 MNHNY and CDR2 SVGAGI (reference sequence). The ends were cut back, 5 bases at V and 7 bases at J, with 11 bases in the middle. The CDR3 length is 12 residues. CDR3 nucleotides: TGTGCCAGCAGTCGTCCTCGGAATGAAGCTTTCTTT. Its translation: CASSRPRNEAFF.

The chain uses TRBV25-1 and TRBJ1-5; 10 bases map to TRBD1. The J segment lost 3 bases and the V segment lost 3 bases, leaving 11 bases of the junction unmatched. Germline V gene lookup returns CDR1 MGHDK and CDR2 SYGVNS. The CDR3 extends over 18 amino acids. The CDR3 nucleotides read TGTGCCAGCAGTGACTCGTCCGGGACAGGGGCCTCCAATCAGCCCCAGCATTTT. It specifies CASSDSSGTGASNQPQHF.

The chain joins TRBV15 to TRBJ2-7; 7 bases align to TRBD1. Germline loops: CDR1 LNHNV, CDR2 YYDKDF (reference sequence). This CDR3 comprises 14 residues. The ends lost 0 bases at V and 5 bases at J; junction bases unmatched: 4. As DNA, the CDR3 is TGTGCCACCAGCAGAGATTTAGGGACAGACGAGCAGTACTTC. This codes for CATSRDLGTDEQYF. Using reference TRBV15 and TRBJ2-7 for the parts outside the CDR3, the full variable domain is DAMVIQNPRYQVTQFGKPVTLSCSQTLNHNVMYWYQQKSSQAPKLLFHYYDKDFNNEADTPDNFQSRRPNTSFCFLDIRSPGLGDTAMYLCATSRDLGTDEQYFGPGTRLTVT.

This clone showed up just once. The CDR3 DNA reads as TGTGCCAGCAGCGTCCTAGGGACAGGGATCAATGGCTACACCTTC. As protein: CASSVLGTGINGYTF. This chain connects TRBV9 to TRBJ1-2, with 9 positions matching TRBD1. CDR1 and CDR2 (germline): SGDLS, YYNGEE. The CDR3 covers 15 residues. V shed 2 bases, J shed 6 bases, and the junction held 8 bases outside the gene matches.

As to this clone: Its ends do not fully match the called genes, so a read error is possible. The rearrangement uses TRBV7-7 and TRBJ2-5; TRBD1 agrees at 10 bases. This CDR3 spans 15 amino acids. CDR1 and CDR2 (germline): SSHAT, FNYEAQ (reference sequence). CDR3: CASSLETGGEETQYF. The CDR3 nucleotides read TGTGCTAGCAGCTTAGAGACAGGGGGCGAAGAGACCCAGTACTTC.

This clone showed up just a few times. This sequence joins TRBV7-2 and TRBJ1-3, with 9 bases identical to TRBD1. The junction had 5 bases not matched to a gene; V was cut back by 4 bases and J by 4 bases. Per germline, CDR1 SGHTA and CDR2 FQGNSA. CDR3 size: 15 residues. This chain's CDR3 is CASSYGTGKGNTIYF. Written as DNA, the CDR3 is TGTGCCAGCAGCTATGGGACAGGGAAGGGAAACACCATATATTTT.

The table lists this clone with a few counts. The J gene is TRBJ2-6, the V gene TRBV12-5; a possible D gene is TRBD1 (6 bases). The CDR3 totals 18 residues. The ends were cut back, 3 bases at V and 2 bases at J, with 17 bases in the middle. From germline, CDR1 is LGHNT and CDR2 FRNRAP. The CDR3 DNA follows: TGTGCTAGTGGTTTCCCAGGGGAAACCATCCCTGGGGCCAACGTCCTGACTTTC. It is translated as CASGFPGETIPGANVLTF.

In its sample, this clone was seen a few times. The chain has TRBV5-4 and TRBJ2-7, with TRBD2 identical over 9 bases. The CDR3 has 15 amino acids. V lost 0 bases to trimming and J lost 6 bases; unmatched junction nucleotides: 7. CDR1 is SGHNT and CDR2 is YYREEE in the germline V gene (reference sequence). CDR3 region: CASSLGGRAPLEQYF. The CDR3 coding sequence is TGTGCCAGCAGCTTGGGCGGGAGGGCCCCTCTCGAGCAGTACTTC.